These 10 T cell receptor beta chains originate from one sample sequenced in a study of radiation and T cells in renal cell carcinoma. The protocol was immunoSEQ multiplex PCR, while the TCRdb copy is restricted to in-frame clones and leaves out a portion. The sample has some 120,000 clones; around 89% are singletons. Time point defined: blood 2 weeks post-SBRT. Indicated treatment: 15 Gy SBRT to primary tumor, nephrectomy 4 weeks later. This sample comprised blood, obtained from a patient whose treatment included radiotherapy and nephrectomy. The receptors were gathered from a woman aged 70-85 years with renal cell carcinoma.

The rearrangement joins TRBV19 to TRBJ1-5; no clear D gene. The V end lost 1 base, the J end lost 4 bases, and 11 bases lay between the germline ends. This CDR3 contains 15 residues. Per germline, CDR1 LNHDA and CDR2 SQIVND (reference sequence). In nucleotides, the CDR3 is TGTGCCAGTAGTATAGTACACAGCCCGAATCAGCCCCAGCATTTT. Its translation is CASSIVHSPNQPQHF.

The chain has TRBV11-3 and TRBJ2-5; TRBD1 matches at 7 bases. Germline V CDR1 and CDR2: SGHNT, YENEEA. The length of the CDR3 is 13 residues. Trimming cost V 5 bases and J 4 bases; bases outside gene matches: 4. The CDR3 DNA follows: TGTGCCAGCAGCGGGACAGTGTTAGAGACCCAGTACTTC. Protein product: CASSGTVLETQYF.

DNA for the CDR3: TGTGCCAGCCGGAGGAGGGGGACTCAAGAGACCCAGTACTTC. Translated, it gives CASRRRGTQETQYF. The chain has TRBV5-6 and TRBJ2-5; D may match TRBD1 or TRBD2 (6 bases each). The CDR3 spans 14 residues. V lost 7 bases, J lost 2 bases, and 15 bases lay in between. Germline lookup yields CDR1 SGHDT and CDR2 YYEEEE.

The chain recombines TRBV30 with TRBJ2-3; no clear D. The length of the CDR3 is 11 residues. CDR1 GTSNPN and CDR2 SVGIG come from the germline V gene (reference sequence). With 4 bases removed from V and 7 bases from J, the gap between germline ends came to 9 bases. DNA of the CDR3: TGTGCCTGGAAGCTAGAATATACGCAGTATTTT. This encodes CAWKLEYTQYF.

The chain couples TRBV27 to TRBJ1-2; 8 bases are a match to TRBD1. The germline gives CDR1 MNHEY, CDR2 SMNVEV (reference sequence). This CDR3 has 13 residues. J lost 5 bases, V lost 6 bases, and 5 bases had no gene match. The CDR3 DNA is TGTGCCAGCAGGTTGACAGGGGTATATGGCTACACCTTC. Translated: CASRLTGVYGYTF.

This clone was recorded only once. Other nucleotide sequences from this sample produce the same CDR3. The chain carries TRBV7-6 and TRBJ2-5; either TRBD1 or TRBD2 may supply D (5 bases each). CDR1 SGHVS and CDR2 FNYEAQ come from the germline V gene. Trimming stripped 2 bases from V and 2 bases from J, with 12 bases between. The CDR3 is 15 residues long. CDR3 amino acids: CASSLNPGPQETQYF. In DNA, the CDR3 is TGTGCCAGCAGCTTAAACCCGGGACCTCAAGAGACCCAGTACTTC.

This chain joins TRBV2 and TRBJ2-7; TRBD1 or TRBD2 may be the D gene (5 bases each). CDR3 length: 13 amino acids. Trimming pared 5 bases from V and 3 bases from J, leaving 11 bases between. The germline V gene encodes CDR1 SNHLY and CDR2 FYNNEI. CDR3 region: CASSQSGSYEQYF. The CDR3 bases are TGTGCCAGCAGTCAATCAGGGAGCTACGAGCAGTACTTC.

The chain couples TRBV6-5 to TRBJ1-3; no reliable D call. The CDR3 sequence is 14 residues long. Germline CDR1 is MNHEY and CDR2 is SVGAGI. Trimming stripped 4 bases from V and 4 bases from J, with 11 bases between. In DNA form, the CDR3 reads TGTGCCAGCAGTTCAACAGAACTAGGAAACACCATATATTTT. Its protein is CASSSTELGNTIYF.

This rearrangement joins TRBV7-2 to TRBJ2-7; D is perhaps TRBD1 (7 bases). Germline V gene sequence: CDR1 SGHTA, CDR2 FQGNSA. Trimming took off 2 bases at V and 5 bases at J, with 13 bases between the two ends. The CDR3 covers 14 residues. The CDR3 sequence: CASSLSGGMNEQYF. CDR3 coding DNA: TGTGCCAGCAGCTTATCAGGGGGGATGAACGAGCAGTACTTC.

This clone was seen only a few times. CDR3 nucleotide sequence: TGTGCCAGCTCGGGGTTTCCCTACGAGCAGTACTTC. Translating gives CASSGFPYEQYF. The rearrangement uses TRBV7-9 and TRBJ2-7, with a tentative D call TRBD2 (5 bases). The germline V and J ends were trimmed by 8 bases and 2 bases, with 10 bases remaining between them. Germline CDR1 SEHNR, CDR2 FQNEAQ (reference sequence). The CDR3 is made up of 12 amino acids.